One and the same sample provided the 27 T cell receptor beta chains below, sequenced in a study of neurological immune-mediated disorders. TCRdb itself ran the 5' RACE reads through MiXCR, one entry per CDR3 protein. In the table there are 45,000 to 65,000 distinct CDR3 sequences, around 3.4% of which are singletons. The sequencing sample was made of PBMCs. Source of these receptors: a man aged 40-49 years with multiple sclerosis.

This clonotype was seen repeatedly, ten times or more. The chain has TRBV12-3 or TRBV12-4 and TRBJ1-2; D unresolved. CDR3 length: 12 amino acids. V gave up 5 bases and J gave up 4 bases, with 8 bases separating them. CDR3 nucleotides: TGTGCCAGCAGTCGCCCAGGCTATGGCTACACCTTC. As protein: CASSRPGYGYTF.

To note about this clonotype: Since a much larger clone is just one base distant, this may be a read error. The gene calls are TRBV20-1 and TRBJ2-5; D may be TRBD2 (6 bases). From germline, CDR1 is DFQATT and CDR2 SNEGSKA (reference sequence). The CDR3 has 14 amino acids. The DNA for the CDR3 is TGCAGTACTAGAGATCCGCGCGGGGTGGAGACCCAGTACTTC. Residues: CSTRDPRGVETQYF.

In this sample, this clonotype turned up many times. J is TRBJ1-2 and V is TRBV5-5; 11 nucleotides agree with TRBD1. The CDR3 contains 15 residues. With V trimmed by 0 bases and J by 4 bases, 2 bases remained unmatched. In germline, CDR1 is SGHKS, CDR2 YYEKEE (reference sequence). DNA of the CDR3: TGTGCCAGCAGCTTGGGGACAGGGGGCCTCTATGGCTACACCTTC. Protein: CASSLGTGGLYGYTF.

This clonotype was observed at least ten times. With a much larger clone just one base away, this may be a read error. This chain connects TRBV24-1 to TRBJ2-1; no reliable D call. The germline V gene has CDR1 KGHDR and CDR2 SFDVKD. This CDR3 is built from 16 residues. Trimming removed 4 bases at V and 5 bases at J, with 17 bases between. The CDR3 reads CATSDAQSSNNNEQFF. DNA for the CDR3: TGTGCCACCAGTGACGCCCAGTCGTCTAACAACAATGAGCAGTTCTTC.

This clonotype came up many times. The chain joins TRBV20-1 to TRBJ2-7; 8 positions agree with TRBD2. This CDR3 region has 14 residues. Losses at the gene ends were 3 bases for V and 5 bases for J; bases not matched to a gene: 9. Per the germline V gene, CDR1 is DFQATT and CDR2 is SNEGSKA (reference sequence). The DNA of the CDR3 is TGCAGTGCTAGCGTACGGGGGGGCCTGGACGAGCAGTACTTC. Translating it yields CSASVRGGLDEQYF.

Many counts were recorded for this clonotype. The genes are TRBV11-1 and TRBJ2-1, with D perhaps matching TRBD2 (6 bases). CDR1 and CDR2 (germline): SGHAT, FQDESV (reference sequence). The CDR3 length is 15 residues. Trimming took off 5 bases at V and 0 bases at J, with 11 bases between the two ends. CDR3 loop: CASSTSRSSYNEQFF. Here the CDR3 DNA reads TGTGCCAGCAGCACTAGCAGGAGCTCCTACAATGAGCAGTTCTTC. The full variable domain, with the rest looked up from reference TRBV11-1 and TRBJ2-1, is EAEVAQSPRYKITEKSQAVAFWCDPISGHATLYWYRQILGQGPELLVQFQDESVVDDSQLPKDRFSAERLKGVDSTLKIQPAELGDSAMYLCASSTSRSSYNEQFFGPGTRLTVL.

Only a few counts were recorded for this clonotype. Compared with germline, one end of the junction differs, possibly owing to a read error. The chain's CDR3 is CASSPGREHQPQNF. In DNA, the CDR3 is TGTGCCAGCAGCCCGGGACGGGAACATCAGCCCCAGAATTTT. This chain links TRBV7-9 with TRBJ1-5, with a weak D call TRBD1 (5 bases). Germline CDR1 reads SEHNR; CDR2 reads FQNEAQ (reference sequence). The CDR3 length is 14 residues.

The sample holds many counts of this clonotype. V gene TRBV6-5 combines with J gene TRBJ1-5; D is undetermined. This CDR3 contains 14 residues. The V and J ends lost 0 bases and 9 bases respectively, with 12 bases between them. CDR1 is MNHEY and CDR2 is SVGAGI in the germline V gene. CDR3 DNA: TGTGCCAGCAGTTACTCCAGAAGTGGCCGGCCCCAGCATTTT. This encodes CASSYSRSGRPQHF.

A few counts support this clonotype. This may be a read error: a much more frequent sequence differs by one nucleotide. This rearrangement joins TRBV15 to TRBJ1-1; D is uncertain. V gave up 6 bases and J gave up 3 bases, with 5 bases separating them. The CDR3 consists of 11 residues. The germline V gene encodes CDR1 LNHNV and CDR2 YYDKDF (reference sequence). The CDR3 here is CATRLDTEAFF. CDR3 bases: TGTGCCACCAGATTGGACACTGAAGCTTTCTTT.

This clonotype was recorded many times. The chain employs TRBV6-2 or TRBV6-3 and TRBJ2-3; 9 bases are a match to TRBD1. The CDR3 totals 15 residues. The ends lost 6 bases at V and 3 bases at J; junction bases unmatched: 7. The germline CDR1 and CDR2 sequences are MNHEY and SVGEGT. The CDR3 nucleotides read TGTGCCAGCAGAAGTGGGACAGGGAGAACAGATACGCAGTATTTT. Translating it yields CASRSGTGRTDTQYF.

This clonotype was detected ten times or more. At one end the junction does not follow the germline gene, possibly because of a read error. The V and J genes are TRBV7-2 and TRBJ1-5, with 7 positions matching TRBD1. The CDR3 length is 14 residues. The germline gives CDR1 SGHTA, CDR2 FQGNSA. CDR3 bases: TGTGCCAGCAGTCAAGGGACAGTCAATCAGCCCCAGAATTTT. Translation gives CASSQGTVNQPQNF.

This clonotype appeared many times. This rearrangement joins TRBV7-2 to TRBJ2-3, with 7 bases fitting TRBD2. The CDR3 is 14 amino acids. J lost 2 bases, V lost 6 bases, and 5 bases had no gene match. Germline values: CDR1 SGHTA, CDR2 FQGNSA. The CDR3 sequence is CASRAGTNTDTQYF. CDR3 in DNA: TGTGCCAGCAGAGCCGGGACTAACACAGATACGCAGTATTTT.

The table lists this clonotype with many counts. The rearrangement links TRBV7-9 to TRBJ2-3; D remains ambiguous. CDR3 size: 15 residues. Per germline, CDR1 SEHNR and CDR2 FQNEAQ (reference sequence). Trimming took 1 base from V and 4 from J, leaving 12 bases between them. This CDR3 reads CASSLVGSTSDTQYF. The CDR3 bases are TGTGCCAGCAGCTTAGTGGGCAGCACATCAGATACGCAGTATTTT.

This clonotype came up many times. At one end, the junction sequence differs from germline, possibly due to a read error. This chain connects TRBV7-9 to TRBJ1-5, with TRBD1 as a possible D gene (5 bases). CDR1 is SEHNR and CDR2 is FQNEAQ in the germline V gene (reference sequence). The CDR3 runs 13 residues. Here the CDR3 reads CASSEAQTGPQNF. The CDR3, as DNA: TGTGCCAGCAGCGAGGCCCAAACGGGGCCCCAGAATTTT.

This clonotype was observed many times. The chain couples TRBV7-9 to TRBJ2-2; D gene uncertain. V lost 4 bases and J 1 base, leaving 4 bases between the germline ends. The CDR3 has 13 residues. Germline CDR1 is SEHNR and CDR2 is FQNEAQ (reference sequence). Written as DNA, the CDR3 is TGTGCCAGCAGCTCCAGGAACACCGGGGAGCTGTTTTTT. This encodes CASSSRNTGELFF.

This clonotype appeared many times. This chain links TRBV10-3 with TRBJ2-7, with D perhaps matching TRBD1 (6 bases). This CDR3 spans 13 amino acids. Germline CDR1 ENHRY, CDR2 SYGVKD. V lost 3 bases and J lost 6, with 12 bases in between. Here the CDR3 DNA reads TGTGCCATCAGTGATGACGACAGGTCCGAGCAGTACTTC. Protein sequence: CAISDDDRSEQYF.

This clonotype was observed many times. The chain employs TRBV7-6 and TRBJ2-7, with D perhaps assigned TRBD1 or TRBD2 (5 bases each). The V end lost 4 bases, the J end lost 4 bases, and 20 bases lay between the germline ends. There are 16 residues in the CDR3. The germline gives CDR1 SGHVS, CDR2 FNYEAQ. CDR3 bases: TGTGCCAGCAGCTATTTATCGGGTGTGGGGGTATACGAGCAGTACTTC. Translation: CASSYLSGVGVYEQYF.

V gene TRBV27 combines with J gene TRBJ2-3; D call uncertain. Looked up from germline, CDR1 is MNHEY and CDR2 is SMNVEV (reference sequence). The CDR3 totals 14 residues. Trimming took 3 bases from V and 0 from J, leaving 7 bases between them. The CDR3 nucleotides are TGTGCCAGCAGTTTTTGGGGTAGCACAGATACGCAGTATTTT. This gives the protein CASSFWGSTDTQYF.

This clonotype was seen ten or more times. This sequence joins TRBV5-1 and TRBJ2-3, with D perhaps matching TRBD1 or TRBD2 (5 bases each). The V gene lost 2 bases and the J gene lost 2 bases, with 12 bases spanning the gap. CDR1 is SGHRS and CDR2 is YFSETQ in the germline V gene. The CDR3 loop spans 15 amino acids. This CDR3 reads CASSFLGTSTDTQYF. In DNA, the CDR3 is TGCGCCAGCAGCTTTCTTGGGACCTCCACAGATACGCAGTATTTT.

The table lists this clonotype with many counts. The chain carries TRBV2 and TRBJ1-3; D is possibly TRBD1 (6 bases). Deletions cut 7 bases from V and 2 bases from J, with 12 bases between. CDR1 is SNHLY, CDR2 FYNNEI, per germline. There are 14 residues in the CDR3. CDR3 nucleotides: TGTGCCAGCATGCAACAGGGACCTGGAAACACCATATATTTT. Translated: CASMQQGPGNTIYF.

This clonotype was counted a few times. The missing conserved phenylalanine or tryptophan at the end of this CDR3 makes a read error likely. In DNA, the CDR3 is TGCAGTGCTAGCCGTCAGGGCCCACCCTACGAGCAGTACAAC. Its translation: CSASRQGPPYEQYN. The chain recombines TRBV20-1 with TRBJ2-7; D is possibly TRBD1 (5 bases). Trimming removed 3 bases from V and 2 bases from J, with 14 bases in between. The CDR3 is 14 amino acids. The germline V gene encodes CDR1 DFQATT and CDR2 SNEGSKA (reference sequence).

Many counts were recorded for this clonotype. The V and J genes are TRBV7-2 and TRBJ2-1; D not certain. The germline V and J ends were trimmed by 6 bases and 3 bases, with 3 bases remaining between them. Germline CDR1 SGHTA, CDR2 FQGNSA. The CDR3 is 11 amino acids. The CDR3 coding sequence is TGTGCCAGCAGACGCTACAATGAGCAGTTCTTC. Its translation: CASRRYNEQFF.

This clonotype has a count of ten or more. The chain has TRBV5-1 and TRBJ2-7; 10 bases line up with TRBD1. Germline trimming cut 3 bases from V and 6 bases from J; bases unmatched to any gene: 9. Germline V lookup: CDR1 SGHRS, CDR2 YFSETQ. The CDR3 extends over 15 amino acids. The CDR3 region is CASSSTGTGVFEQYF. The CDR3 DNA reads TGCGCCAGCAGCTCAACCGGGACAGGGGTTTTCGAGCAGTACTTC.

This clonotype was seen ten or more times. The rearrangement uses TRBV20-1 and TRBJ2-7; no definite D call. The CDR3 sequence is 11 residues long. The germline V gene encodes CDR1 DFQATT and CDR2 SNEGSKA (reference sequence). V was trimmed by 6 bases and J by 9 bases, leaving 15 bases between them. In DNA form, the CDR3 reads TGCAGTGCAGGGTTCGGTCGCGGGCAGTACTTC. Translated, it gives CSAGFGRGQYF.

This clonotype was found many times. The gene calls are TRBV3-1 and TRBJ2-3, with 7 bases fitting TRBD1. Per germline, CDR1 LGHDT and CDR2 YNNKEL (reference sequence). CDR3 length equals 13 residues. V lost 1 base, J lost 7 bases, and 2 bases stayed unmatched. The CDR3 DNA follows: TGTGCCAGCAGCCAAGGACAGGGCAATACGCAGTATTTT. Protein product: CASSQGQGNTQYF.

This clonotype was observed at least ten times. This chain connects TRBV20-1 to TRBJ2-1; D is unresolved. The germline gives CDR1 DFQATT, CDR2 SNEGSKA (reference sequence). The CDR3 is made up of 14 amino acids. Trimming removed 3 bases at V and 6 bases at J, with 15 bases between. CDR3 nucleotides: TGCAGTGCTAGCCCTTTGGACCTCACCAATGAGCAGTTCTTC. Encoded protein: CSASPLDLTNEQFF.

This clonotype was observed at least ten times. The V gene is TRBV20-1, the J gene TRBJ2-5; TRBD2 is a possible D gene (5 bases). Trimming took 3 bases from V and 5 from J, leaving 10 bases between them. Germline CDR1 is DFQATT and CDR2 is SNEGSKA (reference sequence). The CDR3 consists of 12 residues. The CDR3: CSASFSGETQYF. Written as DNA, the CDR3 is TGCAGTGCTAGTTTTTCGGGGGAGACCCAGTACTTC.